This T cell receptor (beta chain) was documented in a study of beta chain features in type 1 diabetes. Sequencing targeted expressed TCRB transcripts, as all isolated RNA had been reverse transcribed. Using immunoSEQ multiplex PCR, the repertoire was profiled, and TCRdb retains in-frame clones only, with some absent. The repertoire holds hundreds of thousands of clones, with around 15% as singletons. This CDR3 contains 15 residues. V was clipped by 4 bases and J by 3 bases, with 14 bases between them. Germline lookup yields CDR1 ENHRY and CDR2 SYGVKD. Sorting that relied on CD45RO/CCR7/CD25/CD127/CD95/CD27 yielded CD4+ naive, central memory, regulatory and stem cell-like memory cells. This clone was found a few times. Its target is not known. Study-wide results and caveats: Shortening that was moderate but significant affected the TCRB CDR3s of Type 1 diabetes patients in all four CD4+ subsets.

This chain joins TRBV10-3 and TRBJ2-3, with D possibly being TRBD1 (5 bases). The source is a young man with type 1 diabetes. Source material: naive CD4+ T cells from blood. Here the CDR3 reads CAISGVVGDTDTQYF. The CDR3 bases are TGTGCCATCAGTGGAGTTGTAGGGGATACAGATACGCAGTATTTT.